Listed here are 21 T cell receptor beta chains from one sample, sequenced in a study of blood T cell repertoires in COVID-19. The table came from immunoSEQ multiplex PCR; TCRdb's copy has only in-frame clones and leaves some out. This sample has approximately 230,000 clones, with almost 90% found just once. Source material: peripheral blood. The receptors come from a man older than 75 with acute or convalescent COVID-19.

The chain joins TRBV9 to TRBJ2-5, with 9 positions matching TRBD1. Trimming cost V 2 bases and J 5 bases; bases outside gene matches: 7. The CDR3 sequence is 15 residues long. Germline V gene lookup returns CDR1 SGDLS and CDR2 YYNGEE. CDR3: CASSVRTGELETQYF. The CDR3 DNA sequence: TGTGCCAGCAGCGTGAGGACAGGGGAGCTGGAGACCCAGTACTTC.

This chain uses TRBV5-6 with TRBJ1-5, with D uncertain. Germline assignment: CDR1 SGHDT and CDR2 YYEEEE. Trimming took off 0 bases at V and 6 bases at J, with 7 bases between the two ends. The CDR3 length is 13 residues. The CDR3 DNA sequence: TGTGCCAGCAGCTTGGTTGCCGGTCAGCCCCAGCATTTT. Translated: CASSLVAGQPQHF.

The chain has TRBV6-5 and TRBJ1-2; maybe TRBD1 (6 bases). The CDR3 is 14 residues long. Germline lookup yields CDR1 MNHEY and CDR2 SVGAGI. Between the trimmed V and J ends, which lost 4 bases and 7 bases, there was a span of 16 bases. CDR3 nucleotide sequence: TGTGCCAGCAGTTTCACAGGGACCGAAACTGGCTACACCTTC. Protein sequence: CASSFTGTETGYTF.

This clone showed up just once. The chain recombines TRBV5-1 with TRBJ2-3; the match to TRBD1 covers 10 bases. CDR1 SGHRS and CDR2 YFSETQ come from the germline V gene. V shed 4 bases, J shed 8 bases, and the junction held 10 bases outside the gene matches. The CDR3 has 15 residues. The CDR3 coding sequence is TGCGCCAGCAGCACCGGGACAGGGGATACGGGTACGCAGTATTTT. Translation gives CASSTGTGDTGTQYF.

The rearrangement uses TRBV9 and TRBJ2-1, with 8 bases that match TRBD2. V lost 3 bases and J lost 8; bases outside the gene matches: 16. Looked up from germline, CDR1 is SGDLS and CDR2 is YYNGEE. The CDR3 extends over 17 amino acids. The CDR3: CASSAPMTGGPVDEQFF. DNA of the CDR3: TGTGCCAGCAGCGCCCCCATGACGGGAGGGCCGGTCGATGAGCAGTTCTTC.

This clone has just one count. This chain connects TRBV5-1 to TRBJ1-1; D is undetermined. The CDR3 has 15 amino acids. The germline CDR1 and CDR2 sequences are SGHRS and YFSETQ. The V gene lost 0 bases and the J gene lost 2 bases, with 11 bases spanning the gap. The CDR3 here is CASSLAMASNTEAFF. The CDR3 coding sequence is TGCGCCAGCAGCTTGGCCATGGCTTCCAACACTGAAGCTTTCTTT. Using reference TRBV5-1 and TRBJ1-1 for the parts outside the CDR3, the full variable domain is KAGVTQTPRYLIKTRGQQVTLSCSPISGHRSVSWYQQTPGQGLQFLFEYFSETQRNKGNFPGRFSGRQFSNSRSEMNVSTLELGDSALYLCASSLAMASNTEAFFGQGTRLTVV.

The chain is built from TRBV7-9 and TRBJ2-1, with D possibly being TRBD2 (5 bases). With 5 bases removed from V and 8 bases from J, the gap between germline ends came to 13 bases. Germline V gene sequence: CDR1 SEHNR, CDR2 FQNEAQ (reference sequence). The CDR3 totals 13 residues. The CDR3 DNA sequence: TGTGCCAGCAGCCCCGGAGGCCTGGATGAGCAGTTCTTC. As protein: CASSPGGLDEQFF.

The chain carries TRBV3-1 (or the pseudogene TRBV3-2) and TRBJ2-1; tentatively, D is TRBD2 (5 bases). The V end lost 5 bases, the J end lost 0 bases, and 11 bases lay between the germline ends. The CDR3 is made up of 15 amino acids. The germline V gene encodes CDR1 LGHDT and CDR2 YNNKEL (reference sequence). This CDR3 is CASSNGMNSYNEQFF. The CDR3 region has the DNA TGTGCCAGCAGCAACGGGATGAACTCCTACAATGAGCAGTTCTTC.

V is TRBV18 and J is TRBJ2-7, with 10 bases lining up with TRBD1. Unmatched junction bases numbered 4, after V lost 2 bases and J lost 0 bases. Germline CDR1 and CDR2: KGHSH and LQKENI. The CDR3 totals 16 residues. The CDR3 DNA reads as TGTGCCAGCTCACCAGCGGACAGGGGGTTCTCCTACGAGCAGTACTTC. Its protein product is CASSPADRGFSYEQYF.

The gene calls are TRBV5-1 and TRBJ1-1; D unresolved. Per the germline V gene, CDR1 is SGHRS and CDR2 is YFSETQ. Trimming took 4 bases from V and 1 from J, leaving 8 bases between them. CDR3 length: 13 amino acids. CDR3: CASSPGQNTEAFF. CDR3 DNA sequence: TGCGCCAGCAGCCCAGGTCAGAACACTGAAGCTTTCTTT.

This sequence joins TRBV19 and TRBJ1-4, with D uncertain. Per the germline V gene, CDR1 is LNHDA and CDR2 is SQIVND (reference sequence). This CDR3 contains 15 residues. Trimming left V 8 bases short and J 6 bases short, with 19 bases between. In nucleotides, the CDR3 is TGTGCCAGTGCCCCCCAACGAGGGAATGATGAAAAACTGTTTTTT. Translated, it gives CASAPQRGNDEKLFF.

The rearrangement joins TRBV6-6 to TRBJ1-1; a possible D gene is TRBD1 (5 bases). Per the germline V gene, CDR1 is MNHNY and CDR2 is SVGAGI (reference sequence). With 5 bases removed from V and 4 bases from J, the gap between germline ends came to 29 bases. There are 19 residues in the CDR3. CDR3 nucleotide sequence: TGTGCCAGCAGTCCGAGCTACAGGTCTTGGGATGCTAGACCCACTGAAGCTTTCTTT. Amino acid sequence: CASSPSYRSWDARPTEAFF.

The chain uses TRBV5-1 and TRBJ2-7, with a tentative D call TRBD1 (6 bases). The V gene lost 3 bases and the J gene lost 4 bases, with 11 bases spanning the gap. Germline V gene data show CDR1 as SGHRS and CDR2 as YFSETQ. This CDR3 has 13 amino acids. Written as DNA, the CDR3 is TGCGCCAGCAGCTCGCAGGGGTGGTACGAGCAGTACTTC. It specifies CASSSQGWYEQYF.

The count of this clone is one. V is TRBV11-2 and J is TRBJ1-1, with D possibly TRBD1 on 5 matching bases. The CDR3 totals 13 residues. Deletions cut 3 bases from V and 4 bases from J, with 9 bases between. The germline CDR1 and CDR2 sequences are SGHAT and FQNNGV. CDR3 DNA sequence: TGTGCCAGCAGCTTCCAGGGTGGCACTGAAGCTTTCTTT. It encodes CASSFQGGTEAFF. The variable domain in full, completed from reference TRBV11-2 and TRBJ1-1, reads EAGVAQSPRYKIIEKRQSVAFWCNPISGHATLYWYQQILGQGPKLLIQFQNNGVVDDSQLPKDRFSAERLKGVDSTLKIQPAKLEDSAVYLCASSFQGGTEAFFGQGTRLTVV.

The CDR3 coding sequence is TGTGCCACCAGTAGCGCCTACAATGAGCAGTTCTTC. Translated, it gives CATSSAYNEQFF. The chain combines TRBV24-1 with TRBJ2-1; D unclear. Germline CDR1 is KGHDR and CDR2 is SFDVKD. V shed 6 bases and J shed 2 bases, with 4 bases lying between them. This CDR3 comprises 12 residues.

This chain joins TRBV28 and TRBJ2-3; 11 bases align to TRBD2. Germline trimming cut 5 bases from V and 0 bases from J; bases unmatched to any gene: 4. Germline-derived CDR1 and CDR2 are MDHEN and SYDVKM. CDR3 length: 16 amino acids. The CDR3 nucleotides read TGTGCCAGCAGTCCCCGACTAGCGGGAAGCACAGATACGCAGTATTTT. The encoded protein is CASSPRLAGSTDTQYF.

In its sample, this clone was seen a few times. The chain carries TRBV24-1 and TRBJ2-2; 10 bases fit TRBD1. Looked up from germline, CDR1 is KGHDR and CDR2 is SFDVKD. V gave up 2 bases and J gave up 6 bases; unmatched junction bases: 5. This CDR3 has 16 amino acids. The CDR3 spells CATSDWGTGEAGELFF. The CDR3 nucleotides are TGTGCCACCAGTGATTGGGGGACAGGGGAGGCCGGGGAGCTGTTTTTT.

This rearrangement joins TRBV7-2 to TRBJ2-7; 13 bases align to TRBD2. V lost 1 base, J lost 7 bases, and 7 bases stayed unmatched. This CDR3 contains 16 residues. The V gene's germline CDR1 is SGHTA and CDR2 FQGNSA. CDR3 sequence reads: CASSLGRTSGRREQYF. CDR3 DNA sequence: TGTGCCAGCAGCTTAGGACGGACTAGCGGGAGAAGGGAGCAGTACTTC.

This clone was seen ten or more times. The gene calls are TRBV11-1 and TRBJ1-6, with 8 bases identical to TRBD1. CDR1 and CDR2 from the germline V gene are SGHAT and FQDESV (reference sequence). V lost 4 bases and J lost 7; bases outside the gene matches: 6. This CDR3 has 15 amino acids. The CDR3 bases are TGTGCCAGCAGCTCGGACAGGGCCTCGAATTCACCCCTCCACTTT. This translates into CASSSDRASNSPLHF.

This clone was detected once. The chain couples TRBV6-5 to TRBJ1-2; TRBD1 might be the D (5 bases). Germline loops: CDR1 MNHEY, CDR2 SVGAGI. This CDR3 has 14 residues. V was pared by 2 bases and J by 4 bases, with 11 bases between. Here the CDR3 reads CASSYQDKSYGYTF. CDR3 bases: TGTGCCAGCAGTTACCAGGACAAATCCTATGGCTACACCTTC.

The chain links TRBV28 to TRBJ1-5; TRBD1 might be the D (6 bases). The CDR3 has 16 residues. CDR1 is MDHEN, CDR2 SYDVKM, per germline. V dropped 6 bases and J dropped 7 bases, with 22 bases sitting between them. The CDR3, as DNA: TGTGCCAGCAGCAACCCAACAGGGCAAGGGAAGCAGCCCCAGCATTTT. It codes for CASSNPTGQGKQPQHF.